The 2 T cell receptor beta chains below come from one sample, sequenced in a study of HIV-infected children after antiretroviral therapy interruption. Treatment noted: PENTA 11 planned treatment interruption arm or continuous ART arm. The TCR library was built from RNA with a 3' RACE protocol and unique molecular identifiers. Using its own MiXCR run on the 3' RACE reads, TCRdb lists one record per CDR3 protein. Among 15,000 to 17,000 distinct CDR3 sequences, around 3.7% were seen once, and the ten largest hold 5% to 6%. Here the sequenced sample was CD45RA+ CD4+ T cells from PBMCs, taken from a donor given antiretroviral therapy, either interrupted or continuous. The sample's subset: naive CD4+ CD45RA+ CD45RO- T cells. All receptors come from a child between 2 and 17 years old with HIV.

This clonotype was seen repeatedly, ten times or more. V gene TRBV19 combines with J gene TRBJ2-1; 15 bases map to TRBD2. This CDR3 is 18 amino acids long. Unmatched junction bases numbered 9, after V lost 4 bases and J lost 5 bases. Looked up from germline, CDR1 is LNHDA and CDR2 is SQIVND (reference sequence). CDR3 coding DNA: TGTGCCAGTAGTAAGTGGACTAGCGGGGGGGTTTTCAACAATGAGCAGTTCTTC. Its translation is CASSKWTSGGVFNNEQFF.

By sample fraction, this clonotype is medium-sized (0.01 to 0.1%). The CDR3 reads CAWSLTGDAEQFF. CDR3 bases: TGTGCCTGGAGTCTTACAGGGGATGCTGAGCAGTTCTTC. The chain has TRBV30 and TRBJ2-1; 7 bases match TRBD1. Germline-derived CDR1 and CDR2 are GTSNPN and SVGIG (reference sequence). V dropped 2 bases and J dropped 9; count of bases not matched to a gene: 7. CDR3 length: 13 amino acids.